This T cell receptor (beta chain) was captured in a study of blood T cell repertoires in COVID-19 (dated by TCRdb to about 2020). For context, the study as a whole: Collaborator samples came from the United States, Italy and Spain and covered acute and convalescent phases of COVID-19. The prospective study material was composed of cDNA or gDNA derived from T cells, B-cell-depleted T cells, or PBMCs. The dataset comprised deeply sampled blood TCRbeta repertoires from subjects exposed to, actively infected with, or recovered from COVID-19. The repertoires were released in a freely available public database meant as a resource for research on the immune response to SARS-CoV-2. The samples were drawn from two sources: the first 160 participants of the ongoing ImmuneRACE study, and approximately 1,300 subjects contributed by 6 global collaborators. Sample metadata almost always included a de-identified subject ID, COVID-19 status, age in years and sex. Where available, HLA class I and class II types were obtained from metadata supplied by the sample provider rather than from assay-based typing.

Collaborating institutions collected whole blood in K2EDTA tubes following their own protocols. Collaborator samples were shipped for TCRbeta analysis as frozen whole blood, isolated PBMCs, or DNA extracted from either sample type. TCRbeta CDR3 regions were amplified from genomic DNA using the immunoSEQ Assay, a bias-controlled multiplex PCR. The paper's data handling went like this. The number of nucleated cells in each sample was estimated by amplification of reference gene primers within the assay. To quantify the absolute abundance of each unique TCRbeta CDR3 rearrangement, sequence reads were collapsed and filtered. For each sample, productive Simpson clonality was calculated as the square root of Simpson's diversity index across productive rearrangements. What TCRdb holds here is the immuneACCESS table cut down to in-frame rearrangements. Part of the clones is not present; checked against another copy, under half of the missing clones reflect an unresolved V gene, and the others are unexplained. For V, J and clone size, that table is used; D and trimming come from the DNA. Here the sample has about 86,000 clones; approximately 80% occur a single time. The ten largest clones take up 30% to 35% of the sample.

From its cysteine to its phenylalanine, the CDR3 spans 13 amino acids. Solely the CDR3 DNA is kept, with 39 bases framed from the first base. Compared with germline, V lacks 6 bases and J lacks 1 base; bases without a gene match: 2. The germline V gene specifies SGHVS as CDR1 and FNYEAQ as CDR2. Concerning this clone: No antigen is known for it. Base qualities are not at hand, and no much larger clone is one base apart.

Overall results and qualifications from the work: The quantity of clinical and demographic metadata differed by source and by participant and was supplied without curation.

This sequence was found in a woman older than 75 with active or convalescent COVID-19. The rearranged chain carries TRBV7-6 and TRBJ1-2; 7 middle bases align to TRBD1. Sequenced input: peripheral blood. The CDR3 in this case is CASRPGGNYGYTF. The DNA reads as follows: TGTGCCAGCAGACCAGGGGGTAACTATGGCTACACCTTC. When the CDR3 is completed using the reference TRBV7-6 and TRBJ1-2 genes on either side, the full variable domain is GAGVSQSPRYKVTKRGQDVALRCDPISGHVSLYWYRQALGQGPEFLTYFNYEAQQDKSGLPNDRFSAERPEGSISTLTIQRTEQRDSAMYRCASRPGGNYGYTFGSGTRLTVV.